A selection of T cell receptor beta chains follows, all from one sample in a study of control samples from healthy donors and cancer patients. Sequenced by immunoSEQ multiplex PCR; TCRdb stores in-frame clones only, minus some. Across about 200,000 clones, the top ten clones capture around 2% of the sample. Sequenced input: blood. These receptors were collected from a woman aged 25-40 years in good health. CDR3s include the opening cysteine and the closing phenylalanine or tryptophan. D genes are given only for firm matches.

TRBV11-3	TRBJ2-3	.	13	TGTGCCAGCAGCTTAGATCCGGGGGATACGCAGTATTTT	CASSLDPGDTQYF
TRBV6-2/TRBV6-3	TRBJ2-1	.	13	TGTGCCAGCAGTCAGGGACTCGGCCAGGCGCAGTTCTTC	CASSQGLGQAQFF
TRBV12-3/TRBV12-4	TRBJ1-2	TRBD1	13	TGTGCCAGCAGCCGACAGGGAAGCTATGGCTACACCTTC	CASSRQGSYGYTF
TRBV6-2/TRBV6-3	TRBJ1-6	.	12	TGTGCCAGCAGTCAACCGGGTTCACCCCTCCACTTT	CASSQPGSPLHF
TRBV25-1	TRBJ2-2	TRBD1	17	TGTGCCAGCAGTGCTGCGCCGGGACAGGGGTTCACCGGGGAGCTGTTTTTT	CASSAAPGQGFTGELFF
TRBV28	TRBJ1-6	.	15	TGTGCCAGCAGATCAATCCGGGACGGTAATTCACCCCTCCACTTT	CASRSIRDGNSPLHF
TRBV9	TRBJ2-2	.	14	TGTGCCAGCAGCGTAGGGCGGAACACCGGGGAGCTGTTTTTT	CASSVGRNTGELFF
TRBV5-1	TRBJ1-4	.	14	TGCGCCAGCAGCCTGGGGGTTACTAATGAAAAACTGTTTTTT	CASSLGVTNEKLFF
TRBV4-1	TRBJ1-1	.	15	TGCGCCAGCAGCCAATGGTTTGGGTGGAACACTGAAGCTTTCTTT	CASSQWFGWNTEAFF
TRBV29-1	TRBJ1-1	.	12	TGCAGCGTTTTGAAGGGGAGCGCTGAAGCTTTCTTT	CSVLKGSAEAFF
TRBV10-2	TRBJ2-1	TRBD2	17	TGCGCCAGCATTGGACTAGCGGGGGGAGAAACGGGGAATGAGCAGTTCTTC	CASIGLAGGETGNEQFF
TRBV19	TRBJ2-5	TRBD1	13	TGTGCCAGTAGAGCAGGGGGTTGGGAGACCCAGTACTTC	CASRAGGWETQYF
TRBV4-3	TRBJ2-3	.	15	TGCGCCAGCAGCCCTCACAGTACTAGCACAGATACGCAGTATTTT	CASSPHSTSTDTQYF
TRBV7-9	TRBJ1-1	.	16	TGTGCCAGCAGCCTAGGCAACCGGGGACGGGACACTGAAGCTTTCTTT	CASSLGNRGRDTEAFF
TRBV7-9	TRBJ2-2	.	16	TGTGCCAGCAGTCCACGGTCTACCAGGGTGCACGGGGAGCTGTTTTTT	CASSPRSTRVHGELFF
TRBV19	TRBJ2-7	.	14	TGTGCCAGTAGTCAGGGATTAAGCTCCTACGAGCAGTACTTC	CASSQGLSSYEQYF
TRBV25-1	TRBJ2-3	TRBD2	17	TGTGCCAGCAGTGATCGGATTACTAGCGGAGGGACAGATACGCAGTATTTT	CASSDRITSGGTDTQYF
TRBV7-8	TRBJ1-2	.	13	TGTGCCAGCGCCCCTCGGTTTAGTTATGGCTACACCTTC	CASAPRFSYGYTF
TRBV24-1	TRBJ2-5	.	11	TGTGCCACCAGTGTTGGGGAGACCCAGTACTTC	CATSVGETQYF
TRBV24-1	TRBJ2-1	.	16	TGTGCCACCAGTGATTTGCAGTTGGAGGGGGGGAATGAGCAGTTCTTC	CATSDLQLEGGNEQFF
TRBV6-2/TRBV6-3	TRBJ1-2	.	14	TGTGCCAGCAGTTCATTACAGAGTATCGATGGCTACACCTTC	CASSSLQSIDGYTF
TRBV28	TRBJ1-5	.	12	TGTGCCAGCAGTTTAGTAAATCAGCCCCAGCATTTT	CASSLVNQPQHF
TRBV6-2/TRBV6-3	TRBJ2-7	.	14	TGTGCCAGCAGTTACGGGGGGGCCCCACCCCGGGAGTACTTC	CASSYGGAPPREYF